One and the same sample provided the 3 T cell receptor beta chains below, sequenced in a study of shared clonotypes between healthy human individuals. Sequencing used immunoSEQ multiplex PCR; TCRdb keeps in-frame clones, though not all of them. The profile shows about 680,000 clones, around two thirds of them singletons. Sequencing was carried out using memory CD4+ T cells sorted from blood. Stated subset: CD45RA-negative fraction. Source of these receptors: a woman in her twenties or thirties in good health.

The V call is TRBV5-5, the J call TRBJ2-7; 11 positions match TRBD2. This CDR3 comprises 18 residues. Germline-derived CDR1 and CDR2 are SGHKS and YYEKEE (reference sequence). Trimming at V came to 4 bases and at J to 5 bases, leaving 17 bases not matched to a gene. In DNA, the CDR3 is TGTGCCAGCAGCCTGGCGGGTAGCGGGAGGGCCGGAGTCCACGAGCAGTACTTC. Translation: CASSLAGSGRAGVHEQYF.

This clone was detected ten times or more. The chain carries TRBV7-8 and TRBJ2-1, with D perhaps TRBD1 or TRBD2 (6 bases each). The germline V gene has CDR1 SGHVS and CDR2 FQNEAQ. V gave up 4 bases and J gave up 7 bases, with 14 bases separating them. The CDR3 is 14 amino acids. For the CDR3, the DNA is TGTGCCAGCAGCTACAGGGAGGTGGTGAATGAGCAGTTCTTC. It is translated as CASSYREVVNEQFF.

This chain connects TRBV14 to TRBJ2-1; 7 bases are shared with TRBD1. The CDR3 is 16 residues long. V was clipped by 3 bases and J by 9 bases; unmatched bases: 14. Germline V lookup: CDR1 SGHDN, CDR2 FVKESK. CDR3: CASSHNRGRAMGEQFF. DNA of the CDR3: TGTGCCAGCAGCCATAACAGGGGCAGGGCCATGGGTGAGCAGTTCTTC.